Shown below are 18 T cell receptor beta chains from a single sample sequenced in a study of OX40 agonist ivuxolimab in advanced cancers. TCRdb's copy holds only in-frame clones and misses some; the assay was immunoSEQ multiplex PCR. The sample holds about 18,000 clones, about four fifths seen once. Sequenced here: CD4+ or CD8+ T cells sorted from blood, sampled in a trial of the OX40 agonist ivuxolimab. The receptor source for this set is an adult with an advanced solid tumor such as melanoma, head and neck, liver or kidney cancer.

By sample share, this clone is medium-sized. This chain links TRBV10-3 with TRBJ1-1; 7 positions agree with TRBD1. Germline CDR1 reads ENHRY; CDR2 reads SYGVKD. The CDR3 sequence is 14 residues long. V lost 6 bases, J lost 0 bases, and 4 bases stayed unmatched. CDR3 sequence: CAIRAGTVNTEAFF. The CDR3 region has the DNA TGTGCCATCAGAGCCGGGACAGTGAACACTGAAGCTTTCTTT.

V gene TRBV7-9 combines with J gene TRBJ1-4; D call uncertain. V was trimmed by 3 bases and J by 1 base, leaving 6 bases between them. Germline V gives CDR1 SEHNR, CDR2 FQNEAQ (reference sequence). The CDR3 sequence is 14 residues long. The CDR3 coding sequence is TGTGCCAGCAGCTTTTCGGGAACTAATGAAAAACTGTTTTTT. This translates into CASSFSGTNEKLFF.

The chain employs TRBV27 and TRBJ1-1; TRBD1 is a possible D gene (6 bases). CDR3 length: 14 amino acids. Trimming stripped 7 bases from V and 11 bases from J, with 23 bases between. From germline, CDR1 is MNHEY and CDR2 SMNVEV (reference sequence). This chain's CDR3 is CASTGTSRPGRAFF. Written as DNA, the CDR3 is TGTGCCAGCACCGGGACATCTCGGCCGGGGAGGGCTTTCTTT.

This chain connects TRBV9 to TRBJ2-7, with a weak D call TRBD2 (5 bases). The V and J ends lost 0 bases and 0 bases respectively, with 10 bases between them. The CDR3 is 15 residues long. Germline V gene data show CDR1 as SGDLS and CDR2 as YYNGEE. DNA of the CDR3: TGTGCCAGCAGCGTAGATCTGGGGAGCTCCTACGAGCAGTACTTC. Amino acid sequence: CASSVDLGSSYEQYF.

In this sample, this clone turned up once. The chain couples TRBV2 to TRBJ2-1; perhaps TRBD2 as D (6 bases). Germline V CDR1 and CDR2: SNHLY, FYNNEI. The CDR3 spans 16 residues. Trimming cost V 3 bases and J 0 bases, with 12 bases left between them. The CDR3 sequence is CASSDRDGSSYNEQFF. CDR3 coding DNA: TGTGCCAGCAGTGATAGGGACGGGAGCTCCTACAATGAGCAGTTCTTC.

Judged by abundance, this clone is medium-sized. This chain connects TRBV28 to TRBJ2-7; D unclear. Germline lookup yields CDR1 MDHEN and CDR2 SYDVKM. The CDR3 spans 13 residues. V lost 3 bases and J lost 3, with 9 bases in between. CDR3 nucleotides: TGTGCCAGCAGTTTGGCGGAGCACTACGAGCAGTACTTC. Translated, it gives CASSLAEHYEQYF.

This sequence joins TRBV14 and TRBJ2-3; D gene uncertain. The V gene's germline CDR1 is SGHDN and CDR2 FVKESK. This CDR3 contains 16 residues. The ends were cut back, 3 bases at V and 2 bases at J, with 15 bases in the middle. The CDR3 loop is CASSHRSEIITDTQYF. CDR3 nucleotides: TGTGCCAGCAGCCATCGGTCGGAGATTATCACAGATACGCAGTATTTT.

The table lists this clone with a count of one. The chain couples TRBV18 to TRBJ2-7; TRBD1 aligns across 10 bases. The germline CDR1 and CDR2 sequences are KGHSH and LQKENI. The CDR3 totals 13 residues. The V gene end was trimmed by 4 bases and the J gene end by 6 bases; junction bases not matched to a gene: 3. The chain's CDR3 is CASSRGQGTEQYF. CDR3 DNA: TGTGCCAGCTCACGGGGACAGGGGACCGAGCAGTACTTC.

The genes are TRBV6-1 and TRBJ2-7; D not resolved. V lost 2 bases to trimming and J lost 0 bases, with 11 bases between them. Germline V lookup: CDR1 MNHNS, CDR2 SASEGT. The CDR3 length is 15 residues. The CDR3, as DNA: TGTGCCAGCAGTGAAAGGGCAGAGCCCTCCTACGAGCAGTACTTC. Its protein product is CASSERAEPSYEQYF.

A note on this clone: The junction does not match germline at one end; this may be a read error. This CDR3 is CASSLGRDSNQPQHF. The CDR3 DNA reads as TGTGCCAGCAGCTTGGGACGGGATAGCAATCAGCCCCAGCATTTT. The V call is TRBV5-1, the J call TRBJ1-5; tentative D call: TRBD1 (5 bases). Germline CDR1 SGHRS, CDR2 YFSETQ. This CDR3 contains 15 residues. The whole variable domain, remainder taken from reference TRBV5-1 and TRBJ1-5, is KAGVTQTPRYLIKTRGQQVTLSCSPISGHRSVSWYQQTPGQGLQFLFEYFSETQRNKGNFPGRFSGRQFSNSRSEMNVSTLELGDSALYLCASSLGRDSNQPQHFGDGTRLSIL.

The chain has TRBV27 and TRBJ2-1; 9 bases agree with TRBD2. V shed 5 bases, J shed 5 bases, and the junction held 10 bases outside the gene matches. In germline, CDR1 is MNHEY, CDR2 SMNVEV (reference sequence). The CDR3 loop spans 16 amino acids. CDR3 in amino acids: CASSPLAGQKHNEQFF. For the CDR3, the DNA is TGTGCCAGCAGTCCGCTAGCGGGACAAAAACACAATGAGCAGTTCTTC.

The rearrangement uses TRBV10-3 and TRBJ1-1, with D hard to call. V was trimmed by 7 bases and J by 0 bases, leaving 9 bases between them. The CDR3 extends over 13 amino acids. Germline V gene sequence: CDR1 ENHRY, CDR2 SYGVKD. In DNA form, the CDR3 reads TGTGCCATCAAAGACACTGTGAACACTGAAGCTTTCTTT. Its protein is CAIKDTVNTEAFF.

This chain uses TRBV4-2 with TRBJ2-1, with 7 positions matching TRBD2. Trimming took 0 bases from V and 5 from J; bases not matched to a gene: 1. CDR3 length: 14 amino acids. Per germline, CDR1 LGHNA and CDR2 YNFKEQ. CDR3 nucleotides: TGTGCCAGCAGCCAAGACGGGAGGAACAATGAGCAGTTCTTC. Amino acids: CASSQDGRNNEQFF.

The chain uses TRBV9 and TRBJ1-1; 11 bases align to TRBD1. With V trimmed by 0 bases and J by 11 bases, 9 bases remained unmatched. The CDR3 runs to 15 residues. Germline loops: CDR1 SGDLS, CDR2 YYNGEE. CDR3 DNA: TGTGCCAGCAGCGTAGTCAGGACAGGGGGCGAGGCGGCTTTCTTT. Translated, it gives CASSVVRTGGEAAFF.

V usage is TRBV7-9 and J usage is TRBJ2-1, with TRBD2 as a possible D gene (5 bases). CDR1 SEHNR and CDR2 FQNEAQ come from the germline V gene (reference sequence). The ends were cut back, 6 bases at V and 2 bases at J, with 11 bases in the middle. The CDR3 covers 14 residues. The CDR3 loop is CASSPRRAYNEQFF. The CDR3 region has the DNA TGTGCCAGCAGTCCCCGGCGGGCCTACAATGAGCAGTTCTTC.

The J gene is TRBJ2-7, the V gene TRBV19; 7 positions agree with TRBD2. Losses at the gene ends were 5 bases for V and 4 bases for J; bases not matched to a gene: 8. Germline V gene lookup returns CDR1 LNHDA and CDR2 SQIVND (reference sequence). The CDR3 is 14 amino acids. DNA of the CDR3: TGTGCCAGTAGTGCTGGCGGGAGTGGTTACGAGCAGTACTTC. It yields the protein CASSAGGSGYEQYF.

The rearrangement joins TRBV15 to TRBJ2-4; 7 bases are shared with TRBD2. J was trimmed by 6 bases and V by 5 bases; bases with no gene match: 7. The length of the CDR3 is 14 residues. Germline V gives CDR1 LNHNV, CDR2 YYDKDF (reference sequence). As DNA, the CDR3 is TGTGCCACCAGCTCTCTCTGGGGGGGAAACATTCAGTACTTC. As protein: CATSSLWGGNIQYF.

This clone was seen a single time. The chain couples TRBV7-2 to TRBJ2-2; 8 bases fit TRBD2. Germline V gene sequence: CDR1 SGHTA, CDR2 FQGNSA. With 4 bases clipped from V and 5 bases from J, the junction kept 12 bases outside the gene matches. The CDR3 runs 17 residues. CDR3 nucleotide sequence: TGTGCCAGCAGCTCACACGGACAGCGGGAGAGTACCGGGGAGCTGTTTTTT. It is translated as CASSSHGQRESTGELFF.